The 2 T cell receptor beta chains below all came from one sample that was sequenced in a study of blood T cell repertoires in COVID-19. The protocol was immunoSEQ multiplex PCR, while the TCRdb copy is restricted to in-frame clones and leaves out a portion. The sample shows 120,000 to 150,000 clones, approximately 86% of them seen only once. Material: peripheral blood. These receptors were obtained from a human donor in a cohort sampled during active COVID-19.

This chain links TRBV4-1 with TRBJ2-1, with unresolved D. CDR1 MGHRA and CDR2 YSYEKL come from the germline V gene. The CDR3 has 16 amino acids. V was trimmed by 2 bases and J by 0 bases, leaving 11 bases between them. DNA of the CDR3: TGCGCCAGCAGCCAATACCCAGCAGGCTCCTACAATGAGCAGTTCTTC. This translates into CASSQYPAGSYNEQFF.

The V call is TRBV28, the J call TRBJ2-1, with 8 bases identical to TRBD2. V lost 7 bases and J lost 6; bases outside the gene matches: 20. The CDR3 runs to 18 residues. Germline V gene sequence: CDR1 MDHEN, CDR2 SYDVKM. CDR3 in DNA: TGTGCCAGCACCCAAGCCGGCCCCGGGCCCCGGGGGGGCAATGAGCAGTTCTTC. Translation: CASTQAGPGPRGGNEQFF.